This record covers a single T cell receptor (beta chain). This record comes from a study of blood T cell repertoires in COVID-19. Study-wide background: Specimens from acute and convalescent COVID-19 originated in the United States, Italy and Spain. The cDNA or gDNA used as material had been derived from T cells, B-cell-depleted T cells, or PBMCs.

CDR3 size: 14 residues. V was pared by 3 bases and J by 4 bases, with 9 bases between. Germline V lookup: CDR1 LGHNA, CDR2 YSLEER. Authors' processing steps: Cell counts per sample came from amplifying reference gene primers. Only in-frame clones appear in the TCRdb table, and some are missing; sequencing was by immunoSEQ multiplex PCR. The DNA was the basis for D and trimming; V, J and clone size are from that table. Of just over 250,000 clones in the sample, approximately 89% were seen once. This TCR derives from a man in his forties or fifties who had recovered from COVID-19. Sequenced: peripheral blood. The J gene is TRBJ2-2, the V gene TRBV4-3; D call uncertain. CDR3 sequence reads: CASSQVPGTGELFF. In nucleotides, the CDR3 is TGCGCCAGCAGCCAGGTCCCGGGCACCGGGGAGCTGTTTTTT.